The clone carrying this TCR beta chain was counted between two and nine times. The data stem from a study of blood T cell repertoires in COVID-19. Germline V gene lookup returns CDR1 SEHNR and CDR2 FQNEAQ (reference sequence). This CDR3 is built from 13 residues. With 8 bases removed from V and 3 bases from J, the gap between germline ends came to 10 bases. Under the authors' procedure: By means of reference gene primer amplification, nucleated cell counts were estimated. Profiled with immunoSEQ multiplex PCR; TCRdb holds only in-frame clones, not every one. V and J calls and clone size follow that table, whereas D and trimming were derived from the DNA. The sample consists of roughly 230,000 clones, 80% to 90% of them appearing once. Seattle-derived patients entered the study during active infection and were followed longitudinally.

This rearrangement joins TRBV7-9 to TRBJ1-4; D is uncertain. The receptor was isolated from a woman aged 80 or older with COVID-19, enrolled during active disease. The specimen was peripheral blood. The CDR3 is CASARSANEKLFF. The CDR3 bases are TGTGCCAGCGCCCGGTCGGCTAATGAAAAACTGTTTTTT.